Included here is one T cell receptor (beta chain) sequence, with context. The target antigen is unknown. The method was immunoSEQ multiplex PCR; TCRdb's version includes in-frame clones alone and lacks a portion of them. The sample has about 120,000 clones, about nine tenths seen once. The sample originates from a study of T cell responses to AZD1222 COVID-19 vaccine. Trimming pared 2 bases from V and 5 bases from J, leaving 8 bases between. CDR3 length equals 14 residues. From germline, CDR1 is SGHRS and CDR2 YFSETQ. Study findings and constraints: Baseline testing showed seropositivity in only a handful of AZD1222 recipients.

The rearrangement links TRBV5-1 to TRBJ1-6, with D perhaps matching TRBD1 (6 bases). The receptor comes from an adult who received the AZD1222 COVID-19 vaccine. Sequencing was performed on peripheral blood, taken 28 days after the second AZD1222 dose. The CDR3 DNA reads TGCGCCAGCAGCTTACAGGGACATAATTCACCCCTCCACTTT. It codes for CASSLQGHNSPLHF.